Listed below are T cell receptor beta chains from one sample, sequenced in a study of OX40 agonist ivuxolimab in advanced cancers. Clones were read by immunoSEQ multiplex PCR, and TCRdb kept only the in-frame ones, dropping some. The table lists 65,000 to 95,000 clones, about 94% of them singletons, with 9.6% in the top ten. The sample consisted of CD4+ or CD8+ T cells sorted from blood, taken in a trial of the OX40 agonist ivuxolimab. The receptors derive from an adult with an advanced solid tumor such as melanoma, head and neck, liver or kidney cancer. CDR3s include the opening cysteine and the closing phenylalanine or tryptophan.

J: TRBJ2-7
V: TRBV5-1
CDR3: CASSLTSVTYEQYF

J: TRBJ2-3
V: TRBV7-2
CDR3: CASSQGGGTDTQYF

J: TRBJ2-3
V: TRBV28
CDR3: CASSFLFHGTSGGTDTQYF

J: TRBJ2-1
V: TRBV28
CDR3: CASSPIDTHNEQFF

J: TRBJ2-7
V: TRBV6-1
CDR3: CASRGLAGGPYEQYF

J: TRBJ2-7
V: TRBV27
CDR3: CASSPGVISEQYF

J: TRBJ2-7
V: TRBV28
CDR3: CASSKTSASYEQYF

J: TRBJ1-2
V: TRBV5-6
CDR3: CASSLYLGAYGYTF

J: TRBJ1-5
V: TRBV10-3
CDR3: CAIGSGVNQPQHF

J: TRBJ1-3
V: TRBV4-1
CDR3: CASSQDPVTSSGNTIYF

J: TRBJ1-5
V: TRBV19
CDR3: CASQWVGNQPQHF

J: TRBJ1-5
V: TRBV6-5
CDR3: CASSPVAGNQPQHF

J: TRBJ2-3
V: TRBV14
CDR3: CASSQEPLYTDTQYF

J: TRBJ1-2
V: TRBV4-3
CDR3: CASSQGSAGNPSGYTF

J: TRBJ2-4
V: TRBV11-2
CDR3: CASSPPGQSGLQYF

J: TRBJ2-3
V: TRBV28
CDR3: CASSPALAAPTDTQYF

J: TRBJ2-5
V: TRBV7-2
CDR3: CASSLEGRGLAGGQETQYF

J: TRBJ1-2
V: TRBV5-6
CDR3: CASSEVGVAYGYTF

J: TRBJ2-7
V: TRBV9
CDR3: CASSPDGFYEQYF

J: TRBJ2-2
V: TRBV19
CDR3: CASSMADAGELFF

J: TRBJ2-7
V: TRBV27
CDR3: CASSLNGQGFYEQYF

J: TRBJ2-7
V: TRBV28
CDR3: CASRPLRPSQYEQYF

J: TRBJ1-1
V: TRBV9
CDR3: CASSEGQIFMNTEAFF

J: TRBJ2-1
V: TRBV27
CDR3: CASSNYLSSYNEQFF

J: TRBJ2-7
V: TRBV5-1
CDR3: CASSRGTSGTYEQYF

J: TRBJ2-5
V: TRBV28
CDR3: CASSLGGSGMTETQYF

J: TRBJ2-7
V: TRBV4-1
CDR3: CASSQAANYEQYF

J: TRBJ2-1
V: TRBV6-6
CDR3: CASSQLVNSYNEQFF

J: TRBJ2-4
V: TRBV27
CDR3: CASSRLAEAKNIQYF

J: TRBJ1-2
V: TRBV19
CDR3: CASSIQSNYGYTF

J: TRBJ2-1
V: TRBV15
CDR3: CATSMGRYNNEQFF

J: TRBJ1-1
V: TRBV2
CDR3: CASDQGQAGTEAFF

J: TRBJ2-3
V: TRBV2
CDR3: CASSGGKSSTDTQYF

J: TRBJ2-1
V: TRBV18
CDR3: CASSPPDSPNEQFF

J: TRBJ2-7
V: TRBV6-1
CDR3: CASHGGDVYEQYF

J: TRBJ2-2
V: TRBV7-6
CDR3: CASSSRLRRELFF

J: TRBJ2-7
V: TRBV7-3
CDR3: CASSADRFGAYEQYF

J: TRBJ2-2
V: TRBV7-3
CDR3: CASSPVDTGELFF

J: TRBJ2-1
V: TRBV6-5
CDR3: CASSELVGHEQFF

J: TRBJ2-7
V: TRBV13
CDR3: CASGIGASGYSYEQYF

J: TRBJ1-6
V: TRBV19
CDR3: CASSASGEKYF

J: TRBJ2-5
V: TRBV7-6
CDR3: CASSLSLYQETQYF

J: TRBJ2-7
V: TRBV27
CDR3: CASTGDGTSGYEQYF

J: TRBJ1-4
V: TRBV19
CDR3: CASSIRSSEKLFF

J: TRBJ2-7
V: TRBV6-1
CDR3: CASSEAPIYRDEQYF

J: TRBJ2-1
V: TRBV28
CDR3: CASSSPGLADDNEQFF

J: TRBJ2-7
V: TRBV25-1
CDR3: CASSELGTDYEQYF